These 9 T cell receptor beta chains were sequenced from one sample in a study of T cell responses to AZD1222 COVID-19 vaccine. This table comes from immunoSEQ multiplex PCR, and its TCRdb copy is limited to in-frame clones, with some not included. The sample lists roughly 45,000 clones; around 80% were seen once. Here the sequenced sample was peripheral blood, taken 28 days after the second AZD1222 dose. The receptors stem from an adult who received the AZD1222 COVID-19 vaccine.

The genes are TRBV6-1 and TRBJ1-2; TRBD1 aligns across 9 bases. Germline CDR1 is MNHNS and CDR2 is SASEGT. V gave up 2 bases and J gave up 0 bases; unmatched junction bases: 19. The CDR3 covers 21 residues. The CDR3 nucleotides read TGTGCCAGCAGTGAACCCAAAAGATTTTACAGGGGGCCCTCAGCTAACTATGGCTACACCTTC. Translation gives CASSEPKRFYRGPSANYGYTF.

V is TRBV3-1 (or the pseudogene TRBV3-2) and J is TRBJ1-1; 7 nucleotides agree with TRBD1. Germline V gives CDR1 LGHDT, CDR2 YNNKEL (reference sequence). This CDR3 comprises 14 residues. V gave up 3 bases and J gave up 7 bases; unmatched junction bases: 8. The CDR3, as DNA: TGTGCCAGCAGCCAGCCGACAGGGACTGGTGAAGCTTTCTTT. This codes for CASSQPTGTGEAFF.

The chain links TRBV6-6 to TRBJ1-6; TRBD1 aligns across 9 bases. This CDR3 is 16 amino acids long. Losses at the gene ends were 6 bases for V and 7 bases for J; bases not matched to a gene: 10. CDR1 MNHNY and CDR2 SVGAGI come from the germline V gene (reference sequence). Here the CDR3 reads CASREGQGAPNSPLHF. For the CDR3, the DNA is TGTGCCAGCAGGGAGGGACAGGGTGCGCCCAATTCACCCCTCCACTTT.

The chain joins TRBV6-1 to TRBJ2-7, with a weak D call TRBD2 (5 bases). With 1 base removed from V and 11 bases from J, the gap between germline ends came to 15 bases. This CDR3 has 13 residues. The germline CDR1 and CDR2 sequences are MNHNS and SASEGT. The CDR3 region is CASSEVRPAEEYF. CDR3 DNA sequence: TGTGCCAGCAGTGAAGTCAGGCCCGCGGAGGAGTACTTC.

This chain uses TRBV19 with TRBJ2-7, with 8 bases that match TRBD2. Germline values: CDR1 LNHDA, CDR2 SQIVND (reference sequence). The trim removed 6 bases at V and 0 bases at J, leaving 4 bases unmatched. The CDR3 is 14 amino acids. The CDR3 coding sequence is TGTGCCAGTAGATTTAGCGGGACCTCCTACGAGCAGTACTTC. Translation: CASRFSGTSYEQYF.

This sequence joins TRBV12-3 or TRBV12-4 and TRBJ2-1; D uncertain. The germline V and J ends were trimmed by 4 bases and 8 bases, with 9 bases remaining between them. The CDR3 consists of 12 residues. The CDR3 loop is CASSSRVHEQFF. The CDR3 coding sequence is TGTGCCAGCAGTTCTAGGGTGCATGAGCAGTTCTTC.

The rearrangement uses TRBV5-6 and TRBJ1-2; D unclear. The V end was cut by 4 bases, the J end by 2 bases, with 12 bases between. Germline V gene sequence: CDR1 SGHDT, CDR2 YYEEEE. The CDR3 totals 14 residues. The CDR3 DNA sequence: TGTGCCAGCAGCGTCGGGAGGGCAAACTATGGCTACACCTTC. Encoded protein: CASSVGRANYGYTF.

The chain combines TRBV5-1 with TRBJ2-2; D unresolved. Deletions cut 3 bases from V and 4 bases from J, with 7 bases between. Looked up from germline, CDR1 is SGHRS and CDR2 is YFSETQ. The CDR3 sequence is 13 residues long. In nucleotides, the CDR3 is TGCGCCAGCAGCTCACCCGGCACCGGGGAGCTGTTTTTT. Amino acids: CASSSPGTGELFF.

The table lists this clone with a count of one. This chain links TRBV9 with TRBJ1-6, with a tentative D call TRBD1 (6 bases). The CDR3 runs 15 residues. V dropped 4 bases and J dropped 7 bases, with 15 bases sitting between them. Germline values: CDR1 SGDLS, CDR2 YYNGEE. CDR3 amino acids: CASSSTDSLNSPLHF. CDR3 bases: TGTGCCAGCAGCTCTACGGACAGTTTGAATTCACCCCTCCACTTT.